The rows below give T cell receptor beta chains drawn from one sample of a study of CD8+CD57+ T cells in acquired aplastic anemia. TCRdb called the reads again in MiXCR, with one record for every CDR3 protein. The profile shows roughly 180,000 distinct CDR3 sequences, less than 65% of them singletons. Material for sequencing was sorted CD4+, CD8+, or CD8+CD57+ T cells (not recorded which) from PBMCs. These TCRs come from a human donor with aplastic anemia. Each CDR3 is given with its conserved first and last residue. The order of the fields is D gene, clone size, J gene, V gene, CDR3 protein, CDR3 DNA. A D gene is named only where the DNA matches it firmly. Clone size is given for some rows only: seen once, a few or many times, or a class if the clone is expanded.

d_gene: .
abundance: .
j_gene: TRBJ1-4
v_gene: TRBV25-1
CDR3aa: CASRGIPEKLFF
CDR3nt: TGTGCCAGCAGAGGGATCCCTGAAAAACTGTTTTTT

d_gene: .
abundance: .
j_gene: TRBJ2-7
v_gene: TRBV2
CDR3aa: CASSVTSVSEQYF
CDR3nt: TGTGCCAGCAGTGTGACTAGTGTGTCCGAGCAGTACTTC

d_gene: TRBD2
abundance: .
j_gene: TRBJ2-3
v_gene: TRBV20-1
CDR3aa: CSATTSGIADTQYF
CDR3nt: TGCAGTGCTACGACTAGCGGGATCGCAGATACGCAGTATTTT

d_gene: .
abundance: .
j_gene: TRBJ2-6
v_gene: TRBV3-1
CDR3aa: CASSGRISGANVLTF
CDR3nt: TGTGCCAGCAGCGGTCGGATCTCTGGGGCCAACGTCCTGACTTTC

d_gene: TRBD2
abundance: .
j_gene: TRBJ2-1
v_gene: TRBV7-2
CDR3aa: CASSLASAGAYNEQFF
CDR3nt: TGTGCCAGCAGCTTAGCGTCGGCGGGGGCCTACAATGAGCAGTTCTTC

d_gene: TRBD1
abundance: few
j_gene: TRBJ1-1
v_gene: TRBV19
CDR3aa: CASSRQGTEAFF
CDR3nt: TGTGCCAGTAGTCGACAGGGGACTGAAGCTTTCTTT

d_gene: TRBD1
abundance: .
j_gene: TRBJ1-2
v_gene: TRBV6-5
CDR3aa: CATSGQGAYGYTF
CDR3nt: TGTGCCACTTCGGGACAGGGGGCGTATGGCTACACCTTC

d_gene: TRBD1
abundance: .
j_gene: TRBJ1-1
v_gene: TRBV7-9
CDR3aa: CASSLAGGTGESGAFF
CDR3nt: TGTGCCAGCAGCTTAGCCGGCGGGACAGGGGAGTCTGGAGCTTTCTTT

d_gene: TRBD1
abundance: once
j_gene: TRBJ2-5
v_gene: TRBV15
CDR3aa: CATSSGPSTGGMETQYF
CDR3nt: TGTGCCACCAGCAGTGGTCCCAGCACAGGGGGCATGGAGACCCAGTACTTC

d_gene: .
abundance: .
j_gene: TRBJ2-3
v_gene: TRBV24-1
CDR3aa: CATSETGDSDTQYF
CDR3nt: TGTGCCACCAGCGAAACCGGGGATTCAGATACGCAGTATTTT

d_gene: TRBD2
abundance: many
j_gene: TRBJ2-2
v_gene: TRBV7-9
CDR3aa: CASSFPGRGPGAGELFF
CDR3nt: TGTGCCAGCAGCTTCCCCGGGAGGGGCCCTGGGGCCGGGGAGCTGTTTTTT

d_gene: .
abundance: .
j_gene: TRBJ1-5
v_gene: TRBV5-1
CDR3aa: CASSLGTYQSNQPQHF
CDR3nt: TGCGCCAGCAGCTTGGGGACTTACCAAAGCAATCAGCCCCAGCATTTT

d_gene: .
abundance: .
j_gene: TRBJ1-2
v_gene: TRBV19
CDR3aa: CASSLDGYGYTF
CDR3nt: TGTGCCAGTAGTTTGGACGGCTATGGCTACACCTTC

d_gene: .
abundance: .
j_gene: TRBJ2-7
v_gene: TRBV7-2
CDR3aa: CASRSRGYEQYF
CDR3nt: TGTGCCAGCCGGTCAAGGGGGTACGAGCAGTACTTC

d_gene: .
abundance: .
j_gene: TRBJ2-1
v_gene: TRBV20-1
CDR3aa: CSARDPRGTAEEQFF
CDR3nt: TGCAGTGCTAGAGATCCCCGGGGAACGGCGGAGGAGCAGTTCTTC

d_gene: TRBD1
abundance: .
j_gene: TRBJ1-1
v_gene: TRBV10-3
CDR3aa: CAISEAGTGTEAFF
CDR3nt: TGTGCCATCAGTGAGGCTGGGACAGGGACTGAAGCTTTCTTT

d_gene: .
abundance: .
j_gene: TRBJ2-1
v_gene: TRBV29-1
CDR3aa: CSVESLQFF
CDR3nt: TGCAGCGTTGAATCGTTGCAGTTCTTC

d_gene: .
abundance: .
j_gene: TRBJ2-7
v_gene: TRBV12-3/TRBV12-4
CDR3aa: CASSRTSGTTEQYF
CDR3nt: TGTGCCAGCAGCCGCACCTCCGGGACAACCGAGCAGTACTTC

d_gene: .
abundance: once
j_gene: TRBJ1-2
v_gene: TRBV7-9
CDR3aa: CVSSSLWGAGYGYTF
CDR3nt: TGTGTCAGCAGCTCCCTGTGGGGCGCAGGCTATGGCTACACCTTC

d_gene: .
abundance: few
j_gene: TRBJ2-5
v_gene: TRBV27
CDR3aa: CASSLSRGTAETQYF
CDR3nt: TGTGCCAGCAGTTTATCTCGGGGAACAGCAGAGACCCAGTACTTC

d_gene: .
abundance: few
j_gene: TRBJ1-2
v_gene: TRBV2
CDR3aa: CASSEGVGYGYTF
CDR3nt: TGTGCCAGCAGTGAAGGGGTTGGCTATGGCTACACCTTC

d_gene: .
abundance: .
j_gene: TRBJ1-5
v_gene: TRBV6-2/TRBV6-3
CDR3aa: CASRYSNQPQHF
CDR3nt: TGTGCCAGCAGGTATAGCAATCAGCCCCAGCATTTT

d_gene: TRBD2
abundance: many
j_gene: TRBJ2-5
v_gene: TRBV5-4
CDR3aa: CASSPGLAGGETQYF
CDR3nt: TGTGCCAGCAGCCCCGGACTAGCGGGGGGGGAGACCCAGTACTTC

d_gene: TRBD1
abundance: .
j_gene: TRBJ1-1
v_gene: TRBV9
CDR3aa: CASSSKTGTMYEAFF
CDR3nt: TGCGCCAGCAGCTCCAAGACAGGGACGATGTATGAAGCTTTCTTT

d_gene: .
abundance: .
j_gene: TRBJ1-3
v_gene: TRBV7-9
CDR3aa: CASSLKGGALGNTIYF
CDR3nt: TGTGCCAGCAGCTTGAAAGGCGGGGCGCTTGGAAACACCATATATTTT

d_gene: TRBD1
abundance: few
j_gene: TRBJ2-3
v_gene: TRBV10-3
CDR3aa: CAISLGQAATDTQYF
CDR3nt: TGTGCCATCAGTCTGGGACAGGCTGCCACAGATACGCAGTATTTT

d_gene: .
abundance: .
j_gene: TRBJ1-5
v_gene: TRBV19
CDR3aa: CASSKRDGNQPQHF
CDR3nt: TGTGCCAGTAGTAAAAGGGATGGCAATCAGCCCCAGCATTTT

d_gene: .
abundance: few
j_gene: TRBJ2-3
v_gene: TRBV12-5
CDR3aa: CASGLSIGGGAGTDTQYF
CDR3nt: TGTGCTAGTGGTTTAAGTATTGGGGGGGGGGCAGGCACAGATACGCAGTATTTT

d_gene: .
abundance: many
j_gene: TRBJ2-1
v_gene: TRBV6-4
CDR3aa: CASTRDLREQFF
CDR3nt: TGTGCCAGCACCAGGGACTTAAGGGAGCAGTTCTTC

d_gene: TRBD2
abundance: .
j_gene: TRBJ2-3
v_gene: TRBV10-3
CDR3aa: CAISGPRGVHSGTQYF
CDR3nt: TGTGCCATCAGTGGACCGCGGGGGGTTCACTCAGGTACGCAGTATTTT

d_gene: TRBD2
abundance: many
j_gene: TRBJ2-5
v_gene: TRBV2
CDR3aa: CASSWTSGGKETQYF
CDR3nt: TGTGCCAGCAGCTGGACTAGCGGGGGCAAAGAGACCCAGTACTTC

d_gene: .
abundance: .
j_gene: TRBJ1-3
v_gene: TRBV7-6
CDR3aa: CASSRWADTIYF
CDR3nt: TGTGCCAGCAGCAGATGGGCTGACACCATATATTTT

d_gene: .
abundance: many
j_gene: TRBJ2-2
v_gene: TRBV2
CDR3aa: CASSEDSSSTGELFF
CDR3nt: TGTGCCAGCAGTGAAGACAGCAGTAGTACCGGGGAGCTGTTTTTT

d_gene: .
abundance: .
j_gene: TRBJ1-2
v_gene: TRBV5-1
CDR3aa: CASSLRAQEHYGYTF
CDR3nt: TGTGCCAGCAGCCTACGAGCGCAGGAACACTATGGCTACACCTTC